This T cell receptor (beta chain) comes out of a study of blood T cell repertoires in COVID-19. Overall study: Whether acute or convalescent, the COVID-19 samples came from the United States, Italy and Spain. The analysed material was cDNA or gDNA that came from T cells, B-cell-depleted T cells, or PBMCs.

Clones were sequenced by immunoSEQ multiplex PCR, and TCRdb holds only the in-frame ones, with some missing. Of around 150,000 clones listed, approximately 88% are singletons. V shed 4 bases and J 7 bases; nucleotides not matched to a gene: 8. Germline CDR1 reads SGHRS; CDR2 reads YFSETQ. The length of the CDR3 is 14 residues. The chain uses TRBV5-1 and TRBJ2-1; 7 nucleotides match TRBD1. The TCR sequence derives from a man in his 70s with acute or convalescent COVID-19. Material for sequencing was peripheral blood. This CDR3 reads CASSTGQVGNEQFF. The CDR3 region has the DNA TGCGCCAGCAGCACAGGACAGGTGGGAAATGAGCAGTTCTTC.